The 21 T cell receptor beta chains below all came from one sample that was sequenced in a study of T cells expressing NK-cell markers. With the 5' RACE reads reprocessed, TCRdb shows one record per CDR3 protein and no DNA. The repertoire table contains around 550,000 distinct CDR3 sequences. Sequencing was performed on blood T cells: a sorted CD56 or NKG2C T cell subset, CD4+ or CD8+ T cells, or bulk PBMC T cells (not recorded which). Every receptor here comes from a man between 18 and 29 years old in good health.

The rearrangement joins TRBV11-2 to TRBJ2-7. This CDR3 contains 15 residues. CDR1 SGHAT and CDR2 FQNNGV come from the germline V gene. The CDR3 reads CASSLVVETSYEQYF.

The chain has TRBV3-1 and TRBJ2-1. CDR1 and CDR2 (germline): LGHDT, YNNKEL (reference sequence). The CDR3 spans 17 residues. CDR3 loop: CASSQDLGGPDYNEQFF.

This sequence joins TRBV5-6 and TRBJ2-7. Germline lookup yields CDR1 SGHDT and CDR2 YYEEEE. This CDR3 is 12 amino acids long. The CDR3 sequence is CASSSTSGAQYF.

The rearrangement uses TRBV7-3 and TRBJ2-1; TCRdb reports TRBD2, a call that lacks DNA to check it against. This CDR3 is 15 amino acids long. Germline V gene sequence: CDR1 SGHTA, CDR2 FQGTGA. CDR3 residues: CASSAPGTSGNEQFF.

V gene TRBV7-8 combines with J gene TRBJ1-5; the D call from TCRdb, TRBD1, cannot be confirmed without DNA. CDR1 and CDR2 (germline): SGHVS, FQNEAQ. The CDR3 length is 16 residues. CDR3: CASSSRVVYSNQPQHF.

The rearrangement uses TRBV4-3 and TRBJ1-2; the TCRdb D gene call, TRBD1, has no DNA to confirm it. Germline values: CDR1 LGHNA, CDR2 YSLEER. This CDR3 spans 15 amino acids. The CDR3 loop is CASSQEGGASYGYTF.

The chain is built from TRBV12-3 or TRBV12-4 and TRBJ2-1; absent DNA, TCRdb's TRBD2 call cannot be checked. CDR3 length equals 16 residues. CDR3 loop: CASSPTRGTDYNEQFF.

The rearrangement links TRBV18 to TRBJ2-2. The germline CDR1 and CDR2 sequences are KGHSH and LQKENI. There are 15 residues in the CDR3. CDR3 sequence reads: CASSPFAESTGELFF.

The chain combines TRBV12-3 or TRBV12-4 with TRBJ2-1; TCRdb selects TRBD2, and the lack of DNA leaves this call unchecked. The CDR3 is made up of 14 amino acids. CDR3 amino acids: CASSLGPGVHEQFF.

The chain links TRBV20-1 to TRBJ2-1; lacking DNA, the TRBD1 call made by TCRdb goes unchecked. Germline-derived CDR1 and CDR2 are DFQATT and SNEGSKA (reference sequence). The CDR3 runs to 11 residues. This CDR3 reads CSATPGNQQFF.

V and J are TRBV5-1 and TRBJ2-3; without DNA, the TCRdb call of TRBD1 cannot be checked. This CDR3 contains 14 residues. The germline gives CDR1 SGHRS, CDR2 YFSETQ. Here the CDR3 reads CASSPDRGGVTQYF.

J is TRBJ2-5 and V is TRBV29-1. CDR3 length: 12 amino acids. Per germline, CDR1 SQVTM and CDR2 ANQGSEA. The CDR3 loop reads CSAESQLETQYF.

This chain links TRBV10-3 with TRBJ1-5; TCRdb gives TRBD1 as the D gene, but with no DNA this cannot be confirmed. The CDR3 has 16 residues. The germline gives CDR1 ENHRY, CDR2 SYGVKD. Here the CDR3 reads CAISEEGLVRNQPQHF.

The rearrangement links TRBV4-2 to TRBJ1-5; the TCRdb call, TRBD1, lacks DNA for checking. Per germline, CDR1 LGHNA and CDR2 YNFKEQ. This CDR3 contains 16 residues. The CDR3: CASSQDPGGSVQPQHF.

This chain uses TRBV29-1 with TRBJ2-2; the TCRdb call, TRBD2, lacks DNA for checking. Germline V gives CDR1 SQVTM, CDR2 ANQGSEA. This CDR3 comprises 13 residues. The CDR3 sequence: CSGDLRGTGELFF.

The chain is built from TRBV12-3 or TRBV12-4 and TRBJ2-1; TCRdb lists TRBD2, though no DNA is available to test this call. The CDR3 runs 16 residues. The CDR3 loop is CASIPNSNGLYNEQFF.

This chain joins TRBV10-3 and TRBJ2-2; TCRdb's D call, TRBD2, is unchecked because there is no DNA. Germline assignment: CDR1 ENHRY and CDR2 SYGVKD. This CDR3 has 18 amino acids. This CDR3 reads CAISDPLSGDSNTGELFF.

The J gene is TRBJ2-1, the V gene TRBV3-1; TCRdb gives TRBD1 as the D gene, but with no DNA this cannot be confirmed. Germline V gene lookup returns CDR1 LGHDT and CDR2 YNNKEL (reference sequence). The CDR3 totals 14 residues. CDR3 sequence: CASSPSHEGQEQFF.

The gene calls are TRBV7-8 and TRBJ2-1; TCRdb's D call, TRBD1, is unchecked because there is no DNA. CDR1 is SGHVS and CDR2 is FQNEAQ in the germline V gene. The CDR3 extends over 16 amino acids. CDR3 amino acids: CASSPTGQGAYNEQFF.

V and J are TRBV12-3 or TRBV12-4 and TRBJ2-5; the D call from TCRdb, TRBD2, cannot be confirmed without DNA. The CDR3 is 15 amino acids. This CDR3 is CASSQEARSPETQYF.

This sequence joins TRBV15 and TRBJ2-4; TCRdb's assignment of TRBD2 cannot be checked, as there is no DNA. Germline V CDR1 and CDR2: LNHNV, YYDKDF (reference sequence). This CDR3 has 17 amino acids. The CDR3 here is CATSREGSGKAKNIQYF.